These 12 T cell receptor beta chains share one sample of origin, sequenced in a study of T cells in Graves' hyperthyroidism and ophthalmopathy (dated by TCRdb to the late 2010s). Library method: multiplex PCR. Sequencing instrument: Illumina HiSeq 2000. The TCR beta CDR3 regions were amplified from RNA transcripts. For the first round of RT-PCR on the TCR CDR3, the HTBI primer set was used together with the Qiagen OneStep RT-PCR kit. TCRdb itself trimmed the public reads at Q25 with fastp, ran MiXCR and retained productive beta chains. A single entry per CDR3 protein holds the most common genes and DNA from its merged rows. This sample gives about 770,000 distinct CDR3 sequences in total; around a sixth of them show up just once. The top ten clonotypes cover about a sixth of the sample. Material: blood. The receptors originated from a woman between 45 and 60 years old with Graves' hyperthyroidism that later progressed to Graves' ophthalmopathy.

The rearrangement links TRBV20-1 to TRBJ1-5, with D perhaps TRBD1 (6 bases). V lost 6 bases and J lost 7, with 19 bases in between. The CDR3 has 14 residues. From germline, CDR1 is DFQATT and CDR2 SNEGSKA (reference sequence). As DNA, the CDR3 is TGCAGTGCCCCCGAGGGGGGGCCCCTACAGCCCCAGCATTTT. It translates to CSAPEGGPLQPQHF.

Comments on this clonotype: A read error may be the cause here, since a much bigger clone is one base away. V is TRBV12-3 or TRBV12-4 and J is TRBJ2-7, with D tentatively TRBD1 (6 bases). The CDR3 covers 15 residues. Between the trimmed V and J ends, which lost 5 bases and 4 bases, there was a span of 18 bases. CDR3 DNA: TGTGCCAGCAGTCCCGGGACATGGTATACTTACGAGCAGTACTTC. This gives the protein CASSPGTWYTYEQYF.

In this sample, this clonotype turned up many times. The gene calls are TRBV20-1 and TRBJ1-2; D is undetermined. V was trimmed by 0 bases and J by 7 bases, leaving 15 bases between them. The CDR3 covers 14 residues. The germline V gene encodes CDR1 DFQATT and CDR2 SNEGSKA (reference sequence). CDR3 region: CSARDLPSIRGYTF. CDR3 nucleotides: TGCAGTGCTAGAGATCTCCCATCCATACGTGGCTACACCTTC.

This clonotype was recorded at least ten times. The chain is built from TRBV6-1 and TRBJ2-7; 7 nucleotides agree with TRBD1. Germline assignment: CDR1 MNHNS and CDR2 SASEGT. The CDR3 covers 14 residues. With 5 bases clipped from V and 2 bases from J, the junction kept 6 bases outside the gene matches. CDR3 loop: CASSHGTETYEQYF. The DNA of the CDR3 is TGTGCCAGCAGTCACGGGACAGAAACCTACGAGCAGTACTTC.

Many counts were recorded for this clonotype. The V and J genes are TRBV5-1 and TRBJ2-5; D is unclear. Germline V gives CDR1 SGHRS, CDR2 YFSETQ. The CDR3 totals 14 residues. Trimming removed 5 bases at V and 5 bases at J, with 16 bases between. The CDR3 nucleotides are TGCGCCAGCAGGCTGAACACAGCTTGGGAGACCCAGTACTTC. This encodes CASRLNTAWETQYF. Together with reference TRBV5-1 and TRBJ2-5, the CDR3 gives the full variable domain: KAGVTQTPRYLIKTRGQQVTLSCSPISGHRSVSWYQQTPGQGLQFLFEYFSETQRNKGNFPGRFSGRQFSNSRSEMNVSTLELGDSALYLCASRLNTAWETQYFGPGTRLLVL.

In this sample, this clonotype turned up a few times. This chain uses TRBV12-3 or TRBV12-4 with TRBJ1-4, with TRBD1 matching 8 bases. The CDR3 is 16 amino acids. The ends lost 6 bases at V and 8 bases at J; junction bases unmatched: 14. CDR3 protein: CASSAPRGRGLEKLFF. The CDR3 nucleotides are TGTGCCAGCAGCGCTCCCAGGGGGCGGGGGTTAGAAAAACTGTTTTTT.

This clonotype came up many times. The chain employs TRBV20-1 and TRBJ2-3, with a possible D match to TRBD2 (7 bases). Trimming removed 0 bases at V and 6 bases at J, with 16 bases between. Germline V gene sequence: CDR1 DFQATT, CDR2 SNEGSKA (reference sequence). CDR3 length: 15 residues. The CDR3 coding sequence is TGCAGTGCTAGAGATTCGAGGGGGGGCAGGGATACGCAGTATTTT. Its protein is CSARDSRGGRDTQYF.

The rearrangement uses TRBV19 and TRBJ2-4; 8 nucleotides align to TRBD2. The length of the CDR3 is 15 residues. J gave up 12 bases and V 4 bases, and 14 bases lay outside the gene matches. CDR1 and CDR2 from the germline V gene are LNHDA and SQIVND (reference sequence). In nucleotides, the CDR3 is TGTGCCAGTAGTAGTAAGCGGGAGCGGGGCGGGGATCAGTACTTC. This codes for CASSSKRERGGDQYF.

The chain has TRBV30 and TRBJ1-2, with D perhaps TRBD1 (6 bases). V was trimmed by 4 bases and J by 4 bases, leaving 16 bases between them. The germline CDR1 and CDR2 sequences are GTSNPN and SVGIG (reference sequence). This CDR3 is 14 amino acids long. The chain's CDR3 is CAWTVGGVSYGYTF. Here the CDR3 DNA reads TGTGCCTGGACCGTCGGGGGCGTAAGCTATGGCTACACCTTC.

This clonotype was seen many times. The chain is built from TRBV7-8 and TRBJ1-1, with D tentatively TRBD1 (5 bases). The CDR3 contains 13 residues. Germline V lookup: CDR1 SGHVS, CDR2 FQNEAQ. The V end was cut by 11 bases, the J end by 4 bases, with 17 bases between. In DNA form, the CDR3 reads TGTGCCTCCTGGGACGGTTTGGTCACTGAAGCTTTCTTT. This codes for CASWDGLVTEAFF. The full variable domain, its missing parts supplied by reference TRBV7-8 and TRBJ1-1, is GAGVSQSPRYKVAKRGQDVALRCDPISGHVSLFWYQQALGQGPEFLTYFQNEAQLDKSGLPSDRFFAERPEGSVSTLKIQRTQQEDSAVYLCASWDGLVTEAFFGQGTRLTVV.

The J gene is TRBJ1-2, the V gene TRBV20-1; D possibly corresponds to TRBD1 (5 bases). Germline V gene sequence: CDR1 DFQATT, CDR2 SNEGSKA (reference sequence). V was cut by 3 bases and J by 4 bases, with 12 bases left in between. The CDR3 runs to 13 residues. The CDR3 nucleotides read TGCAGTGCTAGCTACACAGGTTCCTATGGCTACACCTTC. The encoded protein is CSASYTGSYGYTF.

This clonotype appeared a few times. The V and J genes are TRBV7-9 and TRBJ1-1; D might be TRBD1 (5 bases). CDR1 and CDR2 (germline): SEHNR, FQNEAQ (reference sequence). Trimming removed 2 bases at V and 0 bases at J, with 10 bases between. The CDR3 spans 15 residues. The CDR3 is CASSLSGNLNTEAFF. In DNA form, the CDR3 reads TGTGCCAGCAGCTTATCAGGGAATTTGAACACTGAAGCTTTCTTT. Full variable domain (remainder filled in from reference TRBV7-9 and TRBJ1-1): DTGVSQNPRHKITKRGQNVTFRCDPISEHNRLYWYRQTLGQGPEFLTYFQNEAQLEKSRLLSDRFSAERPKGSFSTLEIQRTEQGDSAMYLCASSLSGNLNTEAFFGQGTRLTVV.